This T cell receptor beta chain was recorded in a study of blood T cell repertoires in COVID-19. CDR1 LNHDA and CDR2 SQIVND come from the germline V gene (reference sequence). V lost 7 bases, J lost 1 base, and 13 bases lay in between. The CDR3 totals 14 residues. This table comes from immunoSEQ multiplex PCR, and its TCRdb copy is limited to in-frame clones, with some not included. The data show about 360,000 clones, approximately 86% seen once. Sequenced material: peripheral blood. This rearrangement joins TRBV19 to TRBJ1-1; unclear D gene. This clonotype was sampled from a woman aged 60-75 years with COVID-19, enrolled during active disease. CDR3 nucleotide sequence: TGTGCCAGTATCCGGTACAGACCGAACACTGAAGCTTTCTTT. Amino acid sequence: CASIRYRPNTEAFF. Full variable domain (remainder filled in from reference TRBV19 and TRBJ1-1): DGGITQSPKYLFRKEGQNVTLSCEQNLNHDAMYWYRQDPGQGLRLIYYSQIVNDFQKGDIAEGYSVSREKKESFPLTVTSAQKNPTAFYLCASIRYRPNTEAFFGQGTRLTVV.